This TCR beta chain was sequenced for a study of blood T cell repertoires in COVID-19. Study background: The cDNA or gDNA used as material had been derived from T cells, B-cell-depleted T cells, or PBMCs.

As handled by the study authors: How many nucleated cells were present was estimated from reference gene primer amplification. Clones were sequenced by immunoSEQ multiplex PCR, and TCRdb holds only the in-frame ones, with some missing. D and trimming were read from the DNA, whereas the V and J calls and clone size are those reported in that table. This table holds roughly 250,000 clones, about 88% found once. Cohort assignment relied on participant-reported clinical history. In this sample, this clone turned up once. This CDR3 is 14 amino acids long. Germline V gives CDR1 SGHNT, CDR2 YYREEE (reference sequence). J lost 4 bases, V lost 4 bases, and 8 bases had no gene match.

The clonotype was recovered from a woman between 50 and 59 years old who had recovered from COVID-19. The J gene is TRBJ2-7, the V gene TRBV5-4; 7 nucleotides align to TRBD2. Sequencing was done on a sample of PBMCs or T cells enriched from blood (not recorded which). CDR3 protein: CASSSEGLQYEQYF. The CDR3 nucleotides are TGTGCCAGCAGCAGTGAGGGACTACAATACGAGCAGTACTTC.